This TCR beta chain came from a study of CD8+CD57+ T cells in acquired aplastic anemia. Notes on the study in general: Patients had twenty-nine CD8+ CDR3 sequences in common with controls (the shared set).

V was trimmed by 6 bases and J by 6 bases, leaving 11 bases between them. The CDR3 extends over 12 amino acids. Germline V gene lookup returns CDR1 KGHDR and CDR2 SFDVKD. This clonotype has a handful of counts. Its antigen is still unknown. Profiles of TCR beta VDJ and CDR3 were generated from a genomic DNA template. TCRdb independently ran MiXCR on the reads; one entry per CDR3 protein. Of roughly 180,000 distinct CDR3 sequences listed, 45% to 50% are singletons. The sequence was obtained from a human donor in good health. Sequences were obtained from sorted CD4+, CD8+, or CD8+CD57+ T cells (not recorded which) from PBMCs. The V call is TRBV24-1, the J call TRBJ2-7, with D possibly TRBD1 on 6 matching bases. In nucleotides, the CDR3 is TGTGCCACCAGTCATACAGGGCGCGAGCAGTACTTC. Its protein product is CATSHTGREQYF.